This TCR beta chain came from a study of T-cell reconstitution after alpha-beta-depleted transplantation in children. Researchers prepared the TCRbeta library using unique molecular identifiers, the study reports. Using its own MiXCR run on the PCR reads, TCRdb lists one record per CDR3 protein. This table holds under 250,000 distinct CDR3 sequences, 6.6% found once. This clonotype has just a few counts. Its antigen is not identified. The V segment lost 0 bases and the J segment 9 bases; nucleotides outside the gene matches: 8. This CDR3 comprises 15 residues. Germline V CDR1 and CDR2: LGHNA, YSLEER. General observations from the study: The study reportedly traced alpha-beta T cells about two months after transplant to several hundred expanded graft clones. The origin of high day-60 TCRbeta diversity in some patients lay in surviving recipient T cells and thymic progenitors. Among T cells one year after transplant, newly produced cells accounted for most counts and diversity.

This receptor was taken from a boy younger than 10 with acute lymphoblastic leukemia, due to receive a stem cell transplant. The sequencing used PBMCs, collected before TCRalphabeta/CD19-depleted stem cell transplant. The chain carries TRBV4-3 and TRBJ2-5, with 9 bases aligning to TRBD2. In nucleotides, the CDR3 is TGCGCCAGCAGCCAAGACTGGACTAGCGCCGAGCCCCAGTACTTC. It specifies CASSQDWTSAEPQYF.